Here is one T cell receptor (beta chain) with its context. While unrecorded immune exposures were likely, the donors were nominally healthy when sampled. 13 Jbeta primers and 60 Vbeta primers were used for the PCR. Libraries were prepared by immunoSEQ multiplex PCR; TCRdb keeps only in-frame clonotypes and omits some of them. The table has about 150,000 clones, roughly 84% seen once. This sample was taken from a study of cytomegalovirus exposure and HLA in healthy donors. Germline loops: CDR1 SQVTM, CDR2 ANQGSEA. V was clipped by 3 bases and J by 4 bases, with 15 bases between them. The CDR3 length is 14 residues.

The genes are TRBV29-1 and TRBJ1-2; possible D gene TRBD1, 6 bases. Sequencing was performed on PBMCs. This TCR was sampled from a middle-aged man in good health and CMV-seropositive. The CDR3 DNA is TGCAGCGTTGAGCAGGGACTAGGGGGCTATGGCTACACCTTC. Translation: CSVEQGLGGYGYTF.